The sample holds many counts of the clone carrying this TCR beta chain. Its antigen is currently unknown. The entry originates in a study of identical twins. One entry per CDR3 protein results from TCRdb running MiXCR on the 5' RACE reads. This table holds approximately 600,000 distinct CDR3 sequences, around 7.5% found once. Per the germline V gene, CDR1 is DFQATT and CDR2 is SNEGSKA (reference sequence). CDR3 length: 12 residues. The V gene lost 2 bases and the J gene lost 3 bases, with 5 bases spanning the gap. Whole-study results and caveats: Partly confounded zero-insertion analyses could result from invariant MAIT and iNKT cells. The more abundant beta clonotypes in cord blood had fewer insertions, and memory repertoires did not show this. Sequences that were out-of-frame, alpha and twin-shared displayed an excess of low generation probability.

The sample also formed part of further work on yellow fever vaccine responses in identical twins. From that report: Reportedly, the response of twins' T cells to the vaccine seemed partly convergent, partly personalized.

The TCR sequence derives from a young woman in good health. The source material was PBMCs. The chain uses TRBV20-1 and TRBJ1-5; D is unresolved. CDR3 bases: TGCAGTGCTAGAAGTCTCAATCAGCCCCAGCATTTT. Encoded protein: CSARSLNQPQHF.